This entry concerns a single T cell receptor beta chain. The data originate from a study of T-cell memory formation after mild COVID-19. TCRdb re-analysed the 5' RACE reads in MiXCR, keeping a single row per CDR3 protein. The data hold approximately 450,000 distinct CDR3 sequences, with around a sixth observed a single time. This receptor was taken from an adult woman who had mild COVID-19 (a few samples of this study predate the infection). Cell type and time point are not known. The sequencing input was PBMCs or a T cell subset sorted from them (not recorded which).

CDR3 loop: CASSVNTIQETQYF. CDR3 nucleotides: TGTGCCAGCAGCGTAAACACTATCCAAGAGACCCAGTACTTC. The genes are TRBV27 and TRBJ2-5, with no clear D. The V end was cut by 6 bases, the J end by 1 base, with 12 bases between. The CDR3 runs 14 residues. Per the germline V gene, CDR1 is MNHEY and CDR2 is SMNVEV (reference sequence).